The 28 T cell receptor beta chains below were found in one sample sequenced in a study of Ad26.COV2.S vaccination and SARS-CoV-2 variants. Profiling relied on immunoSEQ multiplex PCR, and the TCRdb table lists in-frame clones only, not all of them. Of over 450,000 clones in the sample, 70% to 90% were seen once. Indicated treatment: roughly 19 received Ad26.COV2.S at low or high dose, single or two shots; about 5 received placebo; per-sample allocation not given. On day 63 after the first injection, vaccine and placebo recipients gave samples. The sample here was peripheral blood, taken in a trial of Ad26.COV2.S vaccine versus placebo. The origin of the receptors is a person aged 18 to 65 who received the Ad26.COV2.S COVID-19 vaccine or a placebo.

The chain links TRBV3-1 (or the pseudogene TRBV3-2) to TRBJ2-7; D might be TRBD1 or TRBD2, each matching 5 bases. V was pared by 4 bases and J by 1 base, with 14 bases between. Per the germline V gene, CDR1 is LGHDT and CDR2 is YNNKEL (reference sequence). The CDR3 runs 15 residues. The CDR3 protein is CASSLGAGPSYEQYF. In nucleotides, the CDR3 is TGTGCCAGCAGCCTCGGGGCAGGACCATCCTACGAGCAGTACTTC.

On this clone: Its ends do not fully match the called genes, so a read error is possible. The chain joins TRBV29-1 to TRBJ1-2, with TRBD1 matching over 8 bases. CDR1 and CDR2 (germline): SQVTM, ANQGSEA. The length of the CDR3 is 13 residues. The CDR3 bases are TGCAGCGCTGAACAGACAGGGGTATATGGCTACACCTTC. Amino acid sequence: CSAEQTGVYGYTF.

This chain links TRBV30 with TRBJ2-7, with D possibly TRBD1 on 6 matching bases. V was pared by 0 bases and J by 2 bases, with 14 bases between. This CDR3 has 15 amino acids. Germline lookup yields CDR1 GTSNPN and CDR2 SVGIG (reference sequence). CDR3 region: CAWSVGQPRAYEQYF. DNA of the CDR3: TGTGCCTGGAGTGTAGGACAGCCTAGGGCCTACGAGCAGTACTTC. Looking up the rest from reference TRBV30 and TRBJ2-7 gives the full variable domain: SQTIHQWPATLVQPVGSPLSLECTVEGTSNPNLYWYRQAAGRGLQLLFYSVGIGQISSEVPQNLSASRPQDRQFILSSKKLLLSDSGFYLCAWSVGQPRAYEQYFGPGTRLTVT.

V gene TRBV18 combines with J gene TRBJ2-1; 9 nucleotides align to TRBD2. The CDR3 sequence is 15 residues long. Germline loops: CDR1 KGHSH, CDR2 LQKENI. The trim removed 3 bases at V and 4 bases at J, leaving 4 bases unmatched. For the CDR3, the DNA is TGTGCCAGCTCACCTAAGACTAGCGGTTACAATGAGCAGTTCTTC. Translation: CASSPKTSGYNEQFF.

J is TRBJ2-7 and V is TRBV9; D is unclear. Germline CDR1 reads SGDLS; CDR2 reads YYNGEE. The CDR3 is made up of 14 amino acids. V was cut by 0 bases and J by 4 bases, with 11 bases left in between. In DNA form, the CDR3 reads TGTGCCAGCAGCGTAGGAGTAACGGAATACGAGCAGTACTTC. It codes for CASSVGVTEYEQYF.

There are a few counts of this clone. The chain combines TRBV4-1 with TRBJ1-6, with 7 bases identical to TRBD1. The CDR3 is 15 amino acids. The trim removed 1 base at V and 9 bases at J, leaving 6 bases unmatched. Germline CDR1 reads MGHRA; CDR2 reads YSYEKL. The CDR3 DNA is TGCGCCAGCAGCCAAGTTAGGGGGCTGGGTTCACCCCTCCACTTT. Translated: CASSQVRGLGSPLHF.

To note about this clone: Other DNA sequences within the sample encode an identical CDR3. The chain is built from TRBV9 and TRBJ2-3; D gene unclear. The ends were cut back, 0 bases at V and 0 bases at J, with 5 bases in the middle. CDR3 length: 14 amino acids. The germline CDR1 and CDR2 sequences are SGDLS and YYNGEE. The CDR3: CASSVVGSTDTQYF. The CDR3 DNA follows: TGTGCCAGCAGCGTAGTTGGGAGCACAGATACGCAGTATTTT.

The chain joins TRBV6-6 to TRBJ1-3; D not certain. The CDR3 is 15 residues long. Per germline, CDR1 MNHNY and CDR2 SVGAGI (reference sequence). V was clipped by 5 bases and J by 2 bases, with 13 bases between them. CDR3 in DNA: TGTGCCAGCAGTACTTCATCGGTAGCTGGAAACACCATATATTTT. Its protein is CASSTSSVAGNTIYF.

This rearrangement joins TRBV6-5 to TRBJ2-7; no clear D gene. Trimming took 4 bases from V and 0 from J, leaving 13 bases between them. CDR1 is MNHEY and CDR2 is SVGAGI in the germline V gene. The length of the CDR3 is 15 residues. The DNA for the CDR3 is TGTGCCAGCAGTTCTGAACCGACACGCTCCTACGAGCAGTACTTC. Its protein product is CASSSEPTRSYEQYF.

The chain employs TRBV18 and TRBJ2-5; 7 bases align to TRBD1. J gave up 2 bases and V 3 bases, and 3 bases lay outside the gene matches. The V gene's germline CDR1 is KGHSH and CDR2 LQKENI. This CDR3 is built from 14 residues. The CDR3 here is CASSPPGQQETQYF. CDR3 in DNA: TGTGCCAGCTCACCCCCGGGACAGCAAGAGACCCAGTACTTC.

The rearrangement links TRBV30 to TRBJ1-1, with 7 bases aligning to TRBD1. Germline V gene sequence: CDR1 GTSNPN, CDR2 SVGIG (reference sequence). The J segment lost 7 bases and the V segment lost 5 bases, leaving 7 bases of the junction unmatched. This CDR3 is built from 12 residues. This chain's CDR3 is CAWEQGKDEAFF. The CDR3 region has the DNA TGTGCCTGGGAACAGGGGAAGGATGAAGCTTTCTTT.

The genes are TRBV4-3 and TRBJ1-1; possible D gene TRBD1, 5 bases. Trimming removed 4 bases from V and 1 base from J, with 16 bases in between. CDR3 length: 16 amino acids. Germline-derived CDR1 and CDR2 are LGHNA and YSLEER. The DNA for the CDR3 is TGCGCCAGCAGCCGGTCAGCGGCGCAGGGGAACACTGAAGCTTTCTTT. Residues: CASSRSAAQGNTEAFF.

This chain links TRBV30 with TRBJ1-1, with a tentative D call TRBD1 (5 bases). From germline, CDR1 is GTSNPN and CDR2 SVGIG (reference sequence). Between the trimmed V and J ends, which lost 0 bases and 0 bases, there was a span of 11 bases. CDR3 length equals 15 residues. CDR3 coding DNA: TGTGCCTGGAGTGTACGGGGCAGCGTGAACACTGAAGCTTTCTTT. Its translation is CAWSVRGSVNTEAFF.

The table lists this clone with a few counts. The CDR3 nucleotides read TGTGCCAGCAGCCCTTTCGACAGGGCTGAAGCTTTCTTT. Protein product: CASSPFDRAEAFF. This chain joins TRBV7-9 and TRBJ1-1; 7 nucleotides line up with TRBD1. The CDR3 is 13 amino acids. With V trimmed by 5 bases and J by 6 bases, 6 bases remained unmatched. The germline gives CDR1 SEHNR, CDR2 FQNEAQ (reference sequence).

The chain is built from TRBV5-4 and TRBJ2-7; maybe TRBD2 (6 bases). Trimming left V 4 bases short and J 3 bases short, with 14 bases between. The CDR3 sequence is 14 residues long. Per germline, CDR1 SGHNT and CDR2 YYREEE (reference sequence). The CDR3 sequence: CASSPASAGYEQYF. DNA of the CDR3: TGTGCCAGCAGCCCCGCTTCAGCGGGCTACGAGCAGTACTTC.

The chain combines TRBV6-6 with TRBJ2-1; the D is unclear. This CDR3 comprises 15 residues. V lost 4 bases and J 0 bases, leaving 10 bases between the germline ends. Germline values: CDR1 MNHNY, CDR2 SVGAGI (reference sequence). Here the CDR3 DNA reads TGTGCCAGCAGTTTGAACGGATACTCCTACAATGAGCAGTTCTTC. Amino acid sequence: CASSLNGYSYNEQFF.

This chain links TRBV6-1 with TRBJ1-2; maybe TRBD1 (5 bases). The germline V gene has CDR1 MNHNS and CDR2 SASEGT. The CDR3 length is 17 residues. V lost 0 bases and J lost 0, with 14 bases in between. The CDR3: CASSEALLWGPNYGYTF. The CDR3 coding sequence is TGTGCCAGCAGTGAAGCGCTTCTGTGGGGACCTAACTATGGCTACACCTTC.

The chain combines TRBV10-2 with TRBJ2-1; 10 positions agree with TRBD2. Germline loops: CDR1 WSHSY, CDR2 SAAADI. The J segment lost 5 bases and the V segment lost 7 bases, leaving 8 bases of the junction unmatched. This CDR3 comprises 15 residues. CDR3 DNA sequence: TGCGCCAGCATGGAAGCGGGAGGGCGCAACAATGAGCAGTTCTTC. This encodes CASMEAGGRNNEQFF.

The chain employs TRBV6-2 or TRBV6-3 and TRBJ2-3; 7 bases agree with TRBD1. V trimming: 0 bases; J trimming: 4 bases; junction bases outside the gene matches: 7. The germline CDR1 and CDR2 sequences are MNHEY and SVGEGT. The CDR3 loop spans 16 amino acids. In nucleotides, the CDR3 is TGTGCCAGCAGTTACTCGAGAGGGGGCGCGCCAGATACGCAGTATTTT. It encodes CASSYSRGGAPDTQYF.

V is TRBV7-6 and J is TRBJ2-3, with D perhaps matching TRBD2 (5 bases). CDR3 length: 15 amino acids. In germline, CDR1 is SGHVS, CDR2 FNYEAQ. V lost 4 bases and J 0 bases, leaving 11 bases between the germline ends. CDR3 residues: CASSYGVFSTDTQYF. In DNA, the CDR3 is TGTGCCAGCAGCTACGGGGTTTTTAGCACAGATACGCAGTATTTT.

The J gene is TRBJ1-2, the V gene TRBV3-1 (or the pseudogene TRBV3-2); no definite D call. Looked up from germline, CDR1 is LGHDT and CDR2 is YNNKEL (reference sequence). V was pared by 1 base and J by 4 bases, with 10 bases between. The CDR3 has 14 residues. CDR3 loop: CASSQGEGAYGYTF. CDR3 nucleotides: TGTGCCAGCAGCCAAGGGGAGGGCGCCTATGGCTACACCTTC.

The J gene is TRBJ2-7, the V gene TRBV7-8; possibly TRBD1 for D (6 bases). Trimming left V 1 base short and J 4 bases short, with 11 bases between. The germline gives CDR1 SGHVS, CDR2 FQNEAQ. This CDR3 has 14 amino acids. The CDR3 nucleotides read TGTGCCAGCAGCTTAGTGGACAGCCTATACGAGCAGTACTTC. It translates to CASSLVDSLYEQYF. Full variable domain (rest looked up from reference TRBV7-8 and TRBJ2-7): GAGVSQSPRYKVAKRGQDVALRCDPISGHVSLFWYQQALGQGPEFLTYFQNEAQLDKSGLPSDRFFAERPEGSVSTLKIQRTQQEDSAVYLCASSLVDSLYEQYFGPGTRLTVT.

V and J are TRBV6-5 and TRBJ2-3; D not resolved. Trimming stripped 8 bases from V and 3 bases from J, with 12 bases between. Germline CDR1 MNHEY, CDR2 SVGAGI. The CDR3 runs 13 residues. CDR3: CASQEWVTDTQYF. The CDR3 DNA is TGTGCCAGCCAGGAGTGGGTTACAGATACGCAGTATTTT.

The chain carries TRBV28 and TRBJ2-2; 7 bases are a match to TRBD2. This CDR3 has 16 residues. The germline CDR1 and CDR2 sequences are MDHEN and SYDVKM. V shed 7 bases, J shed 6 bases, and the junction held 14 bases outside the gene matches. As DNA, the CDR3 is TGTGCCAGCACGACCAGCGGGGTATTTCGTTCCGGGGAGCTGTTTTTT. Translating gives CASTTSGVFRSGELFF.

This clone has just one count. This chain connects TRBV30 to TRBJ1-4, with D possibly being TRBD1 (6 bases). This CDR3 region has 15 residues. Germline CDR1 is GTSNPN and CDR2 is SVGIG (reference sequence). V was clipped by 2 bases and J by 7 bases, with 17 bases between them. CDR3 in DNA: TGTGCCTGGAGTTTGTTTCTAGGGGGAGGTGAAAAACTGTTTTTT. Amino acids: CAWSLFLGGGEKLFF.

The chain has TRBV12-3 or TRBV12-4 and TRBJ2-7; unclear D gene. V gave up 8 bases and J gave up 1 base, with 6 bases separating them. CDR3 size: 11 residues. CDR3 loop: CASGRSYEQYF. The CDR3, as DNA: TGTGCCAGCGGACGGTCCTACGAGCAGTACTTC.

V gene TRBV29-1 combines with J gene TRBJ1-1; TRBD1 matches at 11 bases. From germline, CDR1 is SQVTM and CDR2 ANQGSEA. The V and J ends lost 5 bases and 6 bases, in that order; junction bases with no gene match: 8. The CDR3 spans 14 residues. CDR3 loop: CSVKPGQGVPEAFF. The CDR3 DNA sequence: TGCAGCGTTAAACCGGGACAGGGGGTCCCTGAAGCTTTCTTT.

This chain connects TRBV10-1 to TRBJ2-7, with D possibly TRBD2 on 5 matching bases. The CDR3 contains 12 residues. Trimming shortened V by 8 bases and J by 0 bases, and 8 bases separated the two germline ends. CDR1 and CDR2 (germline): WNHNN, SYGVQD (reference sequence). This CDR3 is CASSTSSYEQYF. The CDR3 DNA sequence: TGCGCCAGCTCCACTAGCTCCTACGAGCAGTACTTC.